This TCR beta chain derives from a study of CD8+ T cells in alopecia areata. In each case, RNA was isolated and then reverse transcribed into cDNA as the sequencing template. Sequencing used immunoSEQ multiplex PCR; TCRdb keeps in-frame clones, though not all of them. Counted here are 95,000 to 100,000 clones, 61% occurring once; the ten biggest clones make up roughly a sixth. Study findings and constraints: When scalp samples are sequenced, resident alphabeta T cells of normal skin are also captured. With patients, TCR sharing proved less clear than in mice, a difference possibly related to HLA. Many expanded lesional clones remained in scalp and blood on tofacitinib.

Indicated treatment: oral pan-JAK inhibitor, 5-10 mg twice daily. Researchers gathered lesional scalp punch biopsies and peripheral blood from patients with alopecia areata. With regard to this clone: The antigen is not known.

The material sequenced was CD8+ T cells sorted from blood, taken at week 4, from a patient treated with tofacitinib. The clonotype comes from a human donor with alopecia areata.

The CDR3 region is CAWSDWYYGYTF. The CDR3 bases are TGTGCCTGGAGTGACTGGTACTATGGCTACACCTTC. The V gene is TRBV30, the J gene TRBJ1-2; D call uncertain. Germline V gives CDR1 GTSNPN, CDR2 SVGIG (reference sequence). V shed 1 base and J shed 3 bases, with 6 bases lying between them. The CDR3 has 12 residues. The whole variable domain, remainder taken from reference TRBV30 and TRBJ1-2, is SQTIHQWPATLVQPVGSPLSLECTVEGTSNPNLYWYRQAAGRGLQLLFYSVGIGQISSEVPQNLSASRPQDRQFILSSKKLLLSDSGFYLCAWSDWYYGYTFGSGTRLTVV.